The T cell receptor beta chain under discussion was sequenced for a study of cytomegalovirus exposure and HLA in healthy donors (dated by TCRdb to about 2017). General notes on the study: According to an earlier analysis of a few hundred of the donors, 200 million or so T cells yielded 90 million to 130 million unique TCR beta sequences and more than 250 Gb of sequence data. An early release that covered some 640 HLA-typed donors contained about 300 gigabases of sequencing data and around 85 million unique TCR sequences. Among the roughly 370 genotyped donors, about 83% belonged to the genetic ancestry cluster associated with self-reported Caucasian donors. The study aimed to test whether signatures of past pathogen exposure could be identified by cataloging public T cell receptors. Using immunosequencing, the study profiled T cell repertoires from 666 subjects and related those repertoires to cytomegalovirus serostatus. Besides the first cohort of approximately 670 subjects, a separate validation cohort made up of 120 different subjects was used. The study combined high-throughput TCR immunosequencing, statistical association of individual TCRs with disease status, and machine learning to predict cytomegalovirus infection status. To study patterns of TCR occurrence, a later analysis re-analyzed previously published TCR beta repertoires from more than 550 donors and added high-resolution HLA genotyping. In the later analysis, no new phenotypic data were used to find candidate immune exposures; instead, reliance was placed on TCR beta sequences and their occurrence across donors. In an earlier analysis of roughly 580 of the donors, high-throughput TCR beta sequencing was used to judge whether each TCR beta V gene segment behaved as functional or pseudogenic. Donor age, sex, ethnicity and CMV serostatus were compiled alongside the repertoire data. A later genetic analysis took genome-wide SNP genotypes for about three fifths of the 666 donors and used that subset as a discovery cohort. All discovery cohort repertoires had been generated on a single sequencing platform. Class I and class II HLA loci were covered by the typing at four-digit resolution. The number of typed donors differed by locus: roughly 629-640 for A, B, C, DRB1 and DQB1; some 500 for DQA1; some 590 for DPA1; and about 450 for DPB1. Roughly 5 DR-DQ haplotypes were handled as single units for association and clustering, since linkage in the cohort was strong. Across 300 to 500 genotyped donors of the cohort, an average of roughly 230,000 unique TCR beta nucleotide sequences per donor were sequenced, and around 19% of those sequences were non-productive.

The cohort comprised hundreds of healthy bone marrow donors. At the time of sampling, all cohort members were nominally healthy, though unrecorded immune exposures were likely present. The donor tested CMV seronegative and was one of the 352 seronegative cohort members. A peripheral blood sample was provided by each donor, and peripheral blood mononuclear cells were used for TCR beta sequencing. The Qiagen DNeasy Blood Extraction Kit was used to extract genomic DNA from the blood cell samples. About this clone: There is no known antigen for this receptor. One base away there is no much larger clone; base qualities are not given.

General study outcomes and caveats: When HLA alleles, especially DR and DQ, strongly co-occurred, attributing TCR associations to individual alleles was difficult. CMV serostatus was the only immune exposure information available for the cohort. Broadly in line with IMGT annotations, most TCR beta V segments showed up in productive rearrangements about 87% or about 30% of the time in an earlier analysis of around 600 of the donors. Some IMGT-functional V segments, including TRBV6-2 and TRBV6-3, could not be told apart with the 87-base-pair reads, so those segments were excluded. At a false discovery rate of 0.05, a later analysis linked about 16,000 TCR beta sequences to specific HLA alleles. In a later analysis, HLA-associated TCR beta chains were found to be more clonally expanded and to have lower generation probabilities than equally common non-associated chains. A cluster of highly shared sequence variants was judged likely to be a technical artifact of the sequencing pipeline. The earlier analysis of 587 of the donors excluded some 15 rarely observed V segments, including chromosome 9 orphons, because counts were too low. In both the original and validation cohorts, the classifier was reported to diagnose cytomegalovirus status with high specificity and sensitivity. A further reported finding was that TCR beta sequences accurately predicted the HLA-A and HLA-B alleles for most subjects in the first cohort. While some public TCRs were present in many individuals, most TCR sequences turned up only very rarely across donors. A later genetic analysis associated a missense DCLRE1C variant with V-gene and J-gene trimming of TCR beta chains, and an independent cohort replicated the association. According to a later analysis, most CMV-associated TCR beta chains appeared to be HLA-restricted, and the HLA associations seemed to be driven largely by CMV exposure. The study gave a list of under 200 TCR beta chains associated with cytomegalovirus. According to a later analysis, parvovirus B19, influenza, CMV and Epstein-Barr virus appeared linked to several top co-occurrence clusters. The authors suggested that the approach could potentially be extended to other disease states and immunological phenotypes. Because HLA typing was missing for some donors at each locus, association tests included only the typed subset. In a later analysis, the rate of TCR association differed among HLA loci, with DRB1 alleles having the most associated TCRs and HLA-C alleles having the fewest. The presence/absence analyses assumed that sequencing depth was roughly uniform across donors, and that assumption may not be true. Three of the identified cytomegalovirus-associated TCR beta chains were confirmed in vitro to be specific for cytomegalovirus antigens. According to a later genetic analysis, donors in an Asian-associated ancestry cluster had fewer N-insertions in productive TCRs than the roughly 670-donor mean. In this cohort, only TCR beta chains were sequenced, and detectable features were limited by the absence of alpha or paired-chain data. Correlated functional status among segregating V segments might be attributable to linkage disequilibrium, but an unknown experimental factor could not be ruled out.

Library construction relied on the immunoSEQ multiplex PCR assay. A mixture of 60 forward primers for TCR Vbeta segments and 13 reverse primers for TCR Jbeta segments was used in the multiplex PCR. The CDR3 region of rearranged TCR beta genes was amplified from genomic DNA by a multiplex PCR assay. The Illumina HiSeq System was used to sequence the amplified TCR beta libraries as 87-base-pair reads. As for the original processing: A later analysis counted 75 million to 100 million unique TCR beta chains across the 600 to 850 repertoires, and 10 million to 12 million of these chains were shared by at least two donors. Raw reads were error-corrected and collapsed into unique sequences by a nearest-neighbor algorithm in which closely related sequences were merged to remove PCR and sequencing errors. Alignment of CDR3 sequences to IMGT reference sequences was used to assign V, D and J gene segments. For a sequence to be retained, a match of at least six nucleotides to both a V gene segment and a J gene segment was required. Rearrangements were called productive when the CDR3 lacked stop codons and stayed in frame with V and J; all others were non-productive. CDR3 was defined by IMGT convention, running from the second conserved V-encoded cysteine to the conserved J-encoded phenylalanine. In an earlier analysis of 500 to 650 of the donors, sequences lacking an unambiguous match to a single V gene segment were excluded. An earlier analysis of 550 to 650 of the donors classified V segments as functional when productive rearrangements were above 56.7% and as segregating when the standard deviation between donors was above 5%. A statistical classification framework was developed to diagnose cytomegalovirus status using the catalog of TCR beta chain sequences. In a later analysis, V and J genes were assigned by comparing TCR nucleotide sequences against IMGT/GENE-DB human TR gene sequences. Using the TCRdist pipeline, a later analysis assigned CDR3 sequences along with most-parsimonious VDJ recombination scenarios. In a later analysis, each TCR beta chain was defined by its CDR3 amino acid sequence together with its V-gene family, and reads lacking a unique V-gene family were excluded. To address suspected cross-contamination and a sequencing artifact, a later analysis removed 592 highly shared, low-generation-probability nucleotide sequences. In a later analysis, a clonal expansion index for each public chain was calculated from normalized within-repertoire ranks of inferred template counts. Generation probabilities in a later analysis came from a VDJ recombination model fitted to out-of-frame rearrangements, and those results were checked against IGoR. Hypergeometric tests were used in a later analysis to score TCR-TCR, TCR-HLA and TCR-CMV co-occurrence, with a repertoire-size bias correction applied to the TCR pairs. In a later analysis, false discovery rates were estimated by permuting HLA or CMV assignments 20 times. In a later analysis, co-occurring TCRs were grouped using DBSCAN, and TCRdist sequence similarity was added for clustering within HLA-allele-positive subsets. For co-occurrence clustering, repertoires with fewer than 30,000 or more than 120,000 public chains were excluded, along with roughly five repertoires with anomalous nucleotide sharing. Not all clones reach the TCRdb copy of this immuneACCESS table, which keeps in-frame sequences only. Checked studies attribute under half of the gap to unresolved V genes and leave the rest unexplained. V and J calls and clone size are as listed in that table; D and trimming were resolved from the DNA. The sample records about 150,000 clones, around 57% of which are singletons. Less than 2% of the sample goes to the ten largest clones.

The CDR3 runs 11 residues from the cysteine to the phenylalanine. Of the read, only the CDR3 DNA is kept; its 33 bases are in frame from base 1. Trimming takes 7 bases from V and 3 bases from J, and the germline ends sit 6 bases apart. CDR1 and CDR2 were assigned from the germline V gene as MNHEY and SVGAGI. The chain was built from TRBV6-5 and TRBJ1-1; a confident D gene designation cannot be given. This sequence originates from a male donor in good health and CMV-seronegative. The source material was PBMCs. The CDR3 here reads CASTTHTEAFF. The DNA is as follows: TGTGCCAGCACAACACACACTGAAGCTTTCTTT.